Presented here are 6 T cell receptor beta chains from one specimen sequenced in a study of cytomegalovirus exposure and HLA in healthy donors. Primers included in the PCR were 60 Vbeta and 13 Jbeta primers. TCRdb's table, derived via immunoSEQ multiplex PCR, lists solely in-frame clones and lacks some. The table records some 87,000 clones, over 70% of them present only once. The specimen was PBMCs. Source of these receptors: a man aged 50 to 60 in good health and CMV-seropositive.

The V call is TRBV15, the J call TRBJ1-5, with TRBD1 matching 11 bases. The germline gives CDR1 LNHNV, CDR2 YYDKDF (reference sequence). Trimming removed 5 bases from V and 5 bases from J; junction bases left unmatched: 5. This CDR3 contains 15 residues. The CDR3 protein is CATSSMGQGDQPQHF. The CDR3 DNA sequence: TGTGCCACCAGCTCCATGGGACAGGGGGATCAGCCCCAGCATTTT.

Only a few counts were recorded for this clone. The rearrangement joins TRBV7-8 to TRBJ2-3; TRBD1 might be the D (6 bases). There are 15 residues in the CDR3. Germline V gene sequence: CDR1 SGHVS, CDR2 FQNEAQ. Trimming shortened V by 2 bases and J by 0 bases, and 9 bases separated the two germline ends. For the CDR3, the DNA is TGTGCCAGCAGCTTAAACCAGGGGAGCACAGATACGCAGTATTTT. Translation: CASSLNQGSTDTQYF.

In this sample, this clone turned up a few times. CDR3 protein: CATAGPGRSEAFF. CDR3 bases: TGTGCCACCGCGGGCCCTGGACGCAGTGAAGCTTTCTTT. V usage is TRBV6-5 and J usage is TRBJ1-1; no clear D gene. CDR1 and CDR2 from the germline V gene are MNHEY and SVGAGI. Trimming took 10 bases from V and 7 from J, leaving 19 bases between them. CDR3 length: 13 residues.

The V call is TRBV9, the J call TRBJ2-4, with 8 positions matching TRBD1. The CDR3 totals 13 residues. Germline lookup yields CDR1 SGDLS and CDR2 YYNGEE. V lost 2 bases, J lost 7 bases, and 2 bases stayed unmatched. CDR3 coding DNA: TGTGCCAGCAGCGTTACAGGGGGGAACATTCAGTACTTC. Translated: CASSVTGGNIQYF.

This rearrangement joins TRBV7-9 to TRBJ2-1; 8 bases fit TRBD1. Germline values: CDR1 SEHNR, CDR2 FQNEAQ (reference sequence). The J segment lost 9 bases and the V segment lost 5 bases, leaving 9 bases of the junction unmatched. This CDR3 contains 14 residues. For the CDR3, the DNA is TGTGCCAGCAGCACCTCGACAGGGGTGCTTGAGCAGTTCTTC. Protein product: CASSTSTGVLEQFF. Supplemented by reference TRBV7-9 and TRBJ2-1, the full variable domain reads DTGVSQNPRHKITKRGQNVTFRCDPISEHNRLYWYRQTLGQGPEFLTYFQNEAQLEKSRLLSDRFSAERPKGSFSTLEIQRTEQGDSAMYLCASSTSTGVLEQFFGPGTRLTVL.

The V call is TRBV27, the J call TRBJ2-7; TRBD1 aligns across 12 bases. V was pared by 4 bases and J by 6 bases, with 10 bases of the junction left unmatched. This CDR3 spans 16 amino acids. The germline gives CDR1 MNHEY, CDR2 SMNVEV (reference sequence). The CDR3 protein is CASSSRDRGPAGEQYF. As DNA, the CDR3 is TGTGCCAGCAGTTCCCGGGACAGGGGGCCGGCCGGCGAGCAGTACTTC.